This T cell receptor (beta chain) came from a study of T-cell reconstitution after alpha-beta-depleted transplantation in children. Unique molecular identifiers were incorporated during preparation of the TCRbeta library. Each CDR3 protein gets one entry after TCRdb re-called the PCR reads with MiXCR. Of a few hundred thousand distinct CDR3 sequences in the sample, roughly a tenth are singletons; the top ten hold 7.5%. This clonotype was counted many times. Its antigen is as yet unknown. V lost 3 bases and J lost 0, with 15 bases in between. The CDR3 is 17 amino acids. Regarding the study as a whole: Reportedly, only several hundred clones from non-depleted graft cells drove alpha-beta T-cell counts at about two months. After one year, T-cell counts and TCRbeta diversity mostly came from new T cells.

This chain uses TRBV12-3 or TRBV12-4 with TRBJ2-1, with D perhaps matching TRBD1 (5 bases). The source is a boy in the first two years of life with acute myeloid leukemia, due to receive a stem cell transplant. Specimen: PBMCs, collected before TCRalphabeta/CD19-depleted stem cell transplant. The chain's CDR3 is CASSLPPHRSSYNEQFF. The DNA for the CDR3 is TGTGCCAGCAGTTTGCCCCCACACAGGAGCTCCTACAATGAGCAGTTCTTC.